This T cell receptor (beta chain) was found in a study of T cell repertoires in cytomegalovirus infection (dated by TCRdb to the late 2010s). For the wider study: The peptide stimulations were aimed at well-studied HLA-B-restricted epitopes as well as recently identified HLA-C-restricted CMV epitopes, whose presentation resists viral immunomodulation. Donor HLA type was relevant to the analysis, as public TCR beta signatures indicated carriage of CMV infection together with the matching HLA type.

Paper-wide results and their limitations: The ex vivo response was dominated by HLA-C-restricted CMV-specific TCR beta clonotypes, which also provided the single most frequent clonotype in two of eight donors. In both this cohort and an independent cohort of a few hundred donors, the cumulative frequency of public TCR beta family members distinguished carriers of CMV infection plus the relevant HLA type.

CDR1 and CDR2 are read off the germline V gene as LGHNA and YSLEER. The CDR3 goes from the cysteine to the phenylalanine over 13 residues. CDR3 DNA only is kept here, 39 bases in frame from base 1. The treatment or condition tag for this specimen amounts to: in vitro stimulation with specific CMV peptide epitopes to enrich CMV-specific T cells. Sequencing instrument: Illumina HiSeq 1500. TCRdb reworked the public reads: Q25 trimming with fastp, MiXCR clone assembly, productive beta chains retained. Rows are combined by CDR3 protein, so each entry shows the most common genes and DNA. This sample has about 920,000 distinct CDR3 sequences in its table, and under 40% of those were observed once. The ten largest make up around 15% of the sample. Comment on this clonotype: What this receptor recognizes is not known. Compared with germline, one end of the junction differs, possibly owing to a read error.

The sample here was cultured CD8+ T cells from PBMCs, taken from culture after CMV antigen stimulation. The V gene is TRBV4-3 and the J gene is TRBJ1-2; the D gene is perhaps TRBD1, on 5 matching bases. The receptor's source is a human donor in good health (CMV status not recorded). Some clones in this sample may be carry-over from other donors' samples. The sequenced DNA: TGTGCCAGCAGCCAAGCAGGGAACTATGGCTACACCTTC. This codes for CASSQAGNYGYTF.